Listed below are T cell receptor beta chains from one sample, sequenced in a study of shared clonotypes between healthy human individuals. Clones were sequenced by immunoSEQ multiplex PCR, and TCRdb holds only the in-frame ones, with some missing. The table has about 520,000 clones, 95% to 97% seen once. The sample taken for sequencing was naive CD4+ T cells sorted from blood. The source is a woman in her twenties or thirties in good health. CDR3s include the opening cysteine and the closing phenylalanine or tryptophan. Each record gives: CDR3 protein, CDR3 DNA, D gene, V gene, J gene, clone size, CDR3 length. A D gene is named only where the DNA matches it firmly. For some rows the clone size is stated as once, few or many, or as a class when expanded; others skip it.

CDR3: CASSPRLAGAHEQYF
DNA: TGTGCCAGCAGTCCCCGACTAGCGGGAGCGCACGAGCAGTACTTC
D: TRBD2
V: TRBV28
J: TRBJ2-7
size: .
length: 15

CDR3: CASSPTTVAKNIQYF
DNA: TGTGCCAGCAGTCCAACCACCGTAGCCAAAAACATTCAGTACTTC
D: .
V: TRBV6-5
J: TRBJ2-4
size: .
length: 15

CDR3: CASSWARGYGYTF
DNA: TGTGCCAGCAGCTGGGCCAGGGGCTATGGCTACACCTTC
D: .
V: TRBV11-1
J: TRBJ1-2
size: .
length: 13

CDR3: CASSTQGANTGELFF
DNA: TGTGCCAGCAGCACACAGGGGGCGAACACCGGGGAGCTGTTTTTT
D: TRBD1
V: TRBV2
J: TRBJ2-2
size: .
length: 15

CDR3: CASSGSDPRNQPQHF
DNA: TGTGCCAGCAGTGGCTCGGACCCCCGCAATCAGCCCCAGCATTTT
D: .
V: TRBV27
J: TRBJ1-5
size: .
length: 15

CDR3: CASSLRLQGERRSYEQYF
DNA: TGTGCCAGCAGTTTACGCCTTCAGGGGGAGAGAAGGTCCTACGAGCAGTACTTC
D: TRBD1
V: TRBV28
J: TRBJ2-7
size: .
length: 18

CDR3: CASSLVVGAQYEQYF
DNA: TGCGCCAGCAGCTTGGTGGTGGGCGCGCAGTACGAGCAGTACTTC
D: .
V: TRBV5-1
J: TRBJ2-7
size: .
length: 15

CDR3: CASSLKGTDTQYF
DNA: TGTGCCAGCAGCTTGAAGGGCACAGATACGCAGTATTTT
D: .
V: TRBV5-8
J: TRBJ2-3
size: .
length: 13

CDR3: CASSLSGQGSGGYTF
DNA: TGCGCCAGCAGCTTGTCGGGACAGGGTTCTGGTGGCTACACCTTC
D: TRBD1
V: TRBV5-1
J: TRBJ1-2
size: .
length: 15

CDR3: CASKGQGRMANEKLFF
DNA: TGTGCCAGCAAGGGACAGGGGCGTATGGCTAATGAAAAACTGTTTTTT
D: TRBD1
V: TRBV28
J: TRBJ1-4
size: .
length: 16

CDR3: CASSRRAEAFF
DNA: TGTGCCAGTAGTAGAAGGGCTGAAGCTTTCTTT
D: .
V: TRBV19
J: TRBJ1-1
size: once
length: 11

CDR3: CASSPTGLAGGYEQYF
DNA: TGTGCCAGCAGCCCAACTGGACTAGCGGGAGGTTACGAGCAGTACTTC
D: TRBD2
V: TRBV5-4
J: TRBJ2-7
size: .
length: 16

CDR3: CASSPGDRPYEQYF
DNA: TGTGCCAGCAGTCCGGGGGACAGGCCCTACGAGCAGTACTTC
D: TRBD1
V: TRBV28
J: TRBJ2-7
size: .
length: 14

CDR3: CASSLVGLYEQYF
DNA: TGTGCCAGCAGCTTAGTGGGTCTCTACGAGCAGTACTTC
D: .
V: TRBV11-2
J: TRBJ2-7
size: .
length: 13

CDR3: CASSLTQGGQPQHF
DNA: TGTGCCAGCAGTTTAACACAGGGAGGACAGCCCCAGCATTTT
D: .
V: TRBV27
J: TRBJ1-5
size: .
length: 14

CDR3: CSVVRVSSVYGYTF
DNA: TGCAGCGTTGTCCGGGTATCCTCCGTCTATGGCTACACCTTC
D: .
V: TRBV29-1
J: TRBJ1-2
size: .
length: 14

CDR3: CASRRGQGGYEQFF
DNA: TGTGCCAGTAGACGGGGACAGGGGGGCTATGAGCAGTTCTTC
D: TRBD1
V: TRBV19
J: TRBJ2-1
size: .
length: 14

CDR3: CASSREQGALGGYTF
DNA: TGCGCCAGCAGCAGGGAACAGGGGGCCTTGGGTGGCTACACCTTC
D: TRBD1
V: TRBV5-1
J: TRBJ1-2
size: .
length: 15

CDR3: CASRHQNTGELFF
DNA: TGCGCCAGCAGGCACCAGAACACCGGGGAGCTGTTTTTT
D: .
V: TRBV10-1
J: TRBJ2-2
size: .
length: 13

CDR3: CASQSGGQASYEQYF
DNA: TGTGCCAGCCAATCCGGGGGACAGGCTTCCTACGAGCAGTACTTC
D: TRBD1
V: TRBV7-9
J: TRBJ2-7
size: .
length: 15

CDR3: CASRKGTAYNSPLHF
DNA: TGTGCCAGCAGGAAAGGGACAGCATATAATTCACCCCTCCACTTT
D: TRBD1
V: TRBV28
J: TRBJ1-6
size: .
length: 15

CDR3: CASSLVGTYGQYF
DNA: TGTGCCAGCAGTTTGGTAGGGACCTACGGGCAGTACTTC
D: .
V: TRBV28
J: TRBJ2-5
size: .
length: 13

CDR3: CASRLFGSGRPETQYF
DNA: TGCGCCAGCCGACTCTTCGGCAGCGGGAGGCCCGAGACCCAGTACTTC
D: TRBD2
V: TRBV10-1
J: TRBJ2-5
size: .
length: 16

CDR3: CASSTTHLRGNQPQHF
DNA: TGTGCCAGCAGCACTACACACCTCAGGGGCAATCAGCCCCAGCATTTT
D: .
V: TRBV28
J: TRBJ1-5
size: .
length: 16

CDR3: CASSLSTLGAFF
DNA: TGTGCCAGCAGTTTGAGTACTTTGGGCGCTTTCTTT
D: .
V: TRBV28
J: TRBJ1-1
size: .
length: 12

CDR3: CASSLSPPSYEQYF
DNA: TGCGCCAGCAGCTTGTCTCCACCCTCCTACGAGCAGTACTTC
D: .
V: TRBV5-1
J: TRBJ2-7
size: .
length: 14

CDR3: CSVEDRRHYGYTF
DNA: TGCAGCGTTGAAGATCGACGCCACTATGGCTACACCTTC
D: .
V: TRBV29-1
J: TRBJ1-2
size: .
length: 13

CDR3: CASSSPGVAGVTEQFF
DNA: TGTGCCAGCAGTTCCCCTGGGGTAGCGGGAGTGACTGAGCAGTTCTTC
D: TRBD2
V: TRBV25-1
J: TRBJ2-1
size: .
length: 16

CDR3: CASSESYSTEAFF
DNA: TGCGCCAGCAGTGAGTCGTATAGCACTGAAGCTTTCTTT
D: .
V: TRBV10-2
J: TRBJ1-1
size: .
length: 13

CDR3: CAWSVGALAVQETQYF
DNA: TGTGCCTGGAGTGTAGGTGCACTAGCGGTACAAGAGACCCAGTACTTC
D: TRBD2
V: TRBV30
J: TRBJ2-5
size: .
length: 16

CDR3: CASSPPLAASSGANVLTF
DNA: TGTGCCAGCAGCCCACCCCTAGCGGCTTCCTCTGGGGCCAACGTCCTGACTTTC
D: TRBD2
V: TRBV28
J: TRBJ2-6
size: .
length: 18

CDR3: CASSFDSGANEQFF
DNA: TGTGCCAGCAGCTTTGATAGCGGGGCCAATGAGCAGTTCTTC
D: TRBD2
V: TRBV7-2
J: TRBJ2-1
size: .
length: 14

CDR3: CASSSQGLAGVAEQYF
DNA: TGTGCCAGCAGCTCCCAGGGACTAGCGGGAGTGGCCGAGCAGTACTTC
D: TRBD2
V: TRBV13
J: TRBJ2-7
size: .
length: 16

CDR3: CASSLYSGANVLTF
DNA: TGTGCCAGCAGCCTCTACTCTGGGGCCAACGTCCTGACTTTC
D: .
V: TRBV5-4
J: TRBJ2-6
size: .
length: 14

CDR3: CASSRQSMNTEAFF
DNA: TGTGCCAGCAGCAGACAGTCCATGAACACTGAAGCTTTCTTT
D: .
V: TRBV7-9
J: TRBJ1-1
size: .
length: 14

CDR3: CASSIAGGLAGAFTGELFF
DNA: TGTGCCAGTAGTATAGCCGGGGGACTAGCGGGAGCGTTCACCGGGGAGCTGTTTTTT
D: TRBD2
V: TRBV19
J: TRBJ2-2
size: .
length: 19

CDR3: CASSFKWWGGTEAFF
DNA: TGTGCCAGCAGTTTTAAGTGGTGGGGGGGCACTGAAGCTTTCTTT
D: .
V: TRBV28
J: TRBJ1-1
size: once
length: 15

CDR3: CASSLVLAEGSYEQYF
DNA: TGTGCCAGCAGTTTAGTACTAGCGGAAGGGTCCTACGAGCAGTACTTC
D: TRBD2
V: TRBV27
J: TRBJ2-7
size: .
length: 16

CDR3: CASSLAEGGFEQYF
DNA: TGCGCCAGCAGCTTGGCCGAGGGCGGGTTCGAGCAGTACTTC
D: .
V: TRBV5-1
J: TRBJ2-7
size: once
length: 14